Listed below are T cell receptor beta chains from one sample, sequenced in a study of CD4 T cells in relation to SARS-CoV-2 and coronaviruses. The protocol was immunoSEQ multiplex PCR, while the TCRdb copy is restricted to in-frame clones and leaves out a portion. The top ten clones hold roughly 9% of a sample with tens of thousands of clones, roughly 90% of them seen once. The sample consisted of memory CD4+ T cells from PBMCs. These receptors were taken from an adult with COVID-19. Each CDR3 is given with its conserved first and last residue. The D gene is left open where the match is weak. Only part of the rows carry a size: once, few, many, or a class if the clone is expanded.

TRBJ2-7	-	TRBV9	-	CASSVAPSSYEQYF	TGTGCCAGCAGCGTAGCCCCCTCGTCCTACGAGCAGTACTTC
TRBJ1-2	-	TRBV11-3	-	CASSLGDGNYGYTF	TGTGCCAGCAGCTTAGGGGACGGTAACTATGGCTACACCTTC
TRBJ2-2	-	TRBV6-5	TRBD2	CASVRSGGAFGELFF	TGTGCCAGCGTCCGTAGCGGGGGGGCGTTCGGGGAGCTGTTTTTT
TRBJ1-4	once	TRBV5-5	-	CASRPYPAAEGEKLFF	TGTGCCAGCAGACCCTATCCCGCGGCGGAGGGTGAAAAACTGTTTTTT
TRBJ1-5	-	TRBV6-6	-	CASVRGRGRGEQPQHF	TGTGCCAGCGTTAGGGGAAGGGGAAGGGGGGAGCAGCCCCAGCATTTT
TRBJ2-5	-	TRBV10-1	-	CASSPNQETQYF	TGCGCCAGCAGCCCCAACCAAGAGACCCAGTACTTC
TRBJ2-7	-	TRBV6-4	-	CASSDYSGYEQYF	TGTGCCAGCAGTGACTACTCAGGCTACGAGCAGTACTTC
TRBJ2-7	-	TRBV19	TRBD1	CASSNRDRAGEQYF	TGTGCCAGTAGTAACCGGGACAGGGCGGGGGAGCAGTACTTC
TRBJ1-2	-	TRBV3-1/TRBV3-2	-	CASSQIQGRGGYTF	TGTGCCAGCAGCCAGATCCAGGGCCGTGGGGGCTACACCTTC
TRBJ1-1	-	TRBV28	-	CASSRDPAFF	TGTGCCAGCAGCCGAGACCCAGCTTTCTTT
TRBJ2-5	-	TRBV2	TRBD1	CASGTDRGRETQYF	TGTGCCAGCGGAACGGACAGGGGGAGGGAGACCCAGTACTTC
TRBJ1-5	-	TRBV7-8	-	CASSPLSGMGQPQHF	TGTGCCAGCAGCCCCCTGTCAGGGATGGGTCAGCCCCAGCATTTT
TRBJ1-2	-	TRBV18	TRBD1	CASSPLDRGHGYTF	TGTGCCAGCTCACCACTCGACAGGGGGCACGGCTACACCTTC
TRBJ1-4	-	TRBV5-4	TRBD1	CASSNTGAHTDEKLFF	TGTGCCAGCAGCAATACAGGGGCCCACACGGATGAAAAACTGTTTTTT
TRBJ1-1	-	TRBV3-1/TRBV3-2	TRBD1	CASSPPGTGGLNTEAFF	TGTGCCAGCAGCCCCCCCGGGACAGGGGGCCTGAACACTGAAGCTTTCTTT
TRBJ2-4	-	TRBV5-1	-	CASSRGGGATKNIQYF	TGCGCCAGCAGCCGCGGCGGGGGCGCAACCAAAAACATTCAGTACTTC
TRBJ2-7	-	TRBV12-3/TRBV12-4	-	CASSLGFEQYF	TGTGCCAGCAGTTTAGGGTTTGAGCAGTACTTC
TRBJ2-7	few	TRBV7-9	-	CASSLVPETYEQYF	TGTGCCAGCAGCTTAGTTCCGGAGACCTACGAGCAGTACTTC
TRBJ2-3	few	TRBV5-1	-	CASSSGASTDTQYF	TGCGCCAGCAGCTCAGGGGCATCCACAGATACGCAGTATTTT
TRBJ2-1	-	TRBV2	TRBD2	CASSEGLAGGLNEQFF	TGTGCCAGCAGTGAAGGACTAGCGGGGGGTCTTAACGAGCAGTTCTTC
TRBJ2-2	-	TRBV9	-	CASSLAGAAGELFF	TGTGCCAGCAGCCTCGCGGGGGCGGCCGGGGAGCTGTTTTTT
TRBJ1-3	-	TRBV2	-	CASSGLAGWKAGNTIYF	TGTGCCAGCAGTGGTCTGGCAGGGTGGAAGGCTGGAAACACCATATATTTT
TRBJ1-1	-	TRBV30	-	CAWSAYRPGTEAFF	TGTGCCTGGAGTGCCTATCGACCTGGGACTGAAGCTTTCTTT
TRBJ2-1	-	TRBV5-1	-	CASSFGQSNEQFF	TGCGCCAGCAGCTTCGGGCAGAGCAATGAGCAGTTCTTC